This T cell receptor beta chain appears in the sequencing data of a study of T cells in Graves' hyperthyroidism and ophthalmopathy. The source of the PBMCs was over 8.5 ml of fresh peripheral blood. This clonotype was counted many times. Trimming cost V 3 bases and J 4 bases; bases outside gene matches: 5. The CDR3 contains 15 residues. The CDR3 regions of TCR beta were amplified from RNA transcripts. The HTBI primer set served for first-round RT-PCR of the TCR CDR3. Via MiXCR, TCRdb re-called the multiplex PCR reads, giving one row per CDR3 protein. The sample has some 500,000 distinct CDR3 sequences, more than 15% seen once.

This rearrangement joins TRBV12-3 or TRBV12-4 to TRBJ1-5; 8 bases match TRBD1. This TCR was recovered from a young woman with Graves' ophthalmopathy. Sequences were obtained from blood. The CDR3 protein is CASSFNGQGNQPQHF. The CDR3 nucleotides are TGTGCCAGCAGTTTTAACGGACAGGGAAATCAGCCCCAGCATTTT.